This T cell receptor beta chain was sequenced during a study of blood T cells in healthy people across ages. For the study at large: About one barcoded beta molecule per two T cells came from capture by template switching. Study-wide points: Per-million-T-cell TCR beta diversity fell roughly linearly with age. No one knew whether donors had CMV, which possibly confounded expanded clonotype changes.

Each donor had around 9.2 milliliters of peripheral blood drawn. In the case of this clonotype: Its target is not known.

Primed by a sample-barcoded 5' primer and a J-beta primer mix, a second PCR proceeded for roughly 6 to 12 cycles. TCRdb independently ran MiXCR on the 5' RACE reads; one entry per CDR3 protein. Here the sample spans roughly 1,500,000 distinct CDR3 sequences, 42% being singletons. The V end lost 2 bases, the J end lost 13 bases, and 15 bases lay between the germline ends. CDR3 size: 13 residues. Germline CDR1 reads MNHNS; CDR2 reads SASEGT. Material: blood. The clonotype comes from a young woman in good health. The J gene is TRBJ2-4, the V gene TRBV6-1; D may be TRBD2 (5 bases). The CDR3 reads CASSELGYGEQYF. CDR3 in DNA: TGTGCCAGCAGTGAATTGGGATACGGGGAGCAGTACTTC.